A few counts support the clone carrying this TCR beta chain. These data come from a study of T cells in Graves' hyperthyroidism and ophthalmopathy. The CDR3 covers 17 residues. CDR1 is SGHDT and CDR2 is YYEEEE in the germline V gene. Trimming pared 0 bases from V and 1 base from J, leaving 16 bases between. What was amplified from RNA transcripts were TCR beta CDR3 regions. A first-round RT-PCR of the TCR CDR3 used the HTBI primer set. In TCRdb, the multiplex PCR reads were re-called with MiXCR into one record per CDR3 protein. The table records about 770,000 distinct CDR3 sequences, around 20% of them present only once.

This rearrangement joins TRBV5-6 to TRBJ2-5; maybe TRBD2 (7 bases). Sequenced: blood. This clonotype was sampled from a woman in her fifties or sixties with Graves' hyperthyroidism that later progressed to Graves' ophthalmopathy. CDR3 in amino acids: CASSLAFAGATQETQYF. CDR3 DNA sequence: TGTGCCAGCAGCTTGGCCTTTGCGGGGGCGACCCAAGAGACCCAGTACTTC.